This entry is about one TCR beta chain. Its antigen is as yet unknown. Primers used in a second PCR of about 6 to 11 cycles were a sample-barcoded 5' primer and a J-beta primer mix. TCRdb reprocessed the 5' RACE reads with MiXCR, giving one entry per CDR3 protein. The sample lists over a million distinct CDR3 sequences, around 27% occurring once. This sample stems from a study of blood T cells in healthy people across ages. Drawing of peripheral blood yielded ten milliliters from each donor. Study-wide results and caveats: Naive T cell percentage showed a strong correlation with TCR beta diversity. PBMCs were not sorted, which prevented a conclusive comparison of naive versus antigen-experienced cells.

Trimming took off 7 bases at V and 6 bases at J, with 13 bases between the two ends. The CDR3 is 13 residues long. Germline assignment: CDR1 MNHNS and CDR2 SASEGT. This sample also appeared in a second study, on T cells of mothers and their children.

Specimen: blood. J is TRBJ2-1 and V is TRBV6-1; no firm D call. The sequence was collected from a girl between 2 and 10 years old in good health. CDR3 DNA: TGTGCCAGCAATATCAATCAGGTCAATGAGCAGTTCTTC. Protein: CASNINQVNEQFF.